The 3 T cell receptor beta chains below come from one sample, sequenced in a study of blood T cell repertoires in COVID-19. Assay used: immunoSEQ multiplex PCR; TCRdb lists only in-frame clones, some missing. The sample lists about 230,000 clones; approximately 87% were seen once. The specimen sequenced was peripheral blood. Receptors originate from a woman aged 70-85 years with active or convalescent COVID-19.

This chain links TRBV9 with TRBJ2-7; TRBD2 matches at 8 bases. Germline loops: CDR1 SGDLS, CDR2 YYNGEE. The CDR3 contains 14 residues. The trim removed 2 bases at V and 7 bases at J, leaving 8 bases unmatched. This chain's CDR3 is CASSVGLAGGEQYF. In DNA, the CDR3 is TGTGCCAGCAGCGTTGGGCTAGCGGGTGGAGAGCAGTACTTC.

The gene calls are TRBV30 and TRBJ2-3, with 7 bases aligning to TRBD2. Trimming cost V 0 bases and J 5 bases; bases outside gene matches: 8. Germline-derived CDR1 and CDR2 are GTSNPN and SVGIG (reference sequence). The CDR3 runs 15 residues. The CDR3 reads CAWSVPWGGRDTQYF. The CDR3 DNA follows: TGTGCCTGGAGTGTACCTTGGGGGGGAAGAGATACGCAGTATTTT.

The chain employs TRBV5-1 and TRBJ1-1; 7 nucleotides match TRBD1. Trimming took 2 bases from V and 6 from J; bases not matched to a gene: 13. Germline V gene sequence: CDR1 SGHRS, CDR2 YFSETQ. This CDR3 comprises 16 residues. Here the CDR3 reads CASSFGQVLLFPEAFF. The CDR3 DNA follows: TGCGCCAGCAGCTTTGGACAGGTCCTTTTGTTCCCTGAAGCTTTCTTT. The whole variable domain, remainder taken from reference TRBV5-1 and TRBJ1-1, is KAGVTQTPRYLIKTRGQQVTLSCSPISGHRSVSWYQQTPGQGLQFLFEYFSETQRNKGNFPGRFSGRQFSNSRSEMNVSTLELGDSALYLCASSFGQVLLFPEAFFGQGTRLTVV.